In its sample, the clone carrying this T cell receptor beta chain was seen many times. Its matching antigen is unknown. Calling hyperthyroidism stable required that no ophthalmopathy show up within 18 months of follow-up. Isolation of PBMCs was performed using 8 to 10 ml of fresh peripheral blood. This CDR3 has 15 residues. Germline V gene lookup returns CDR1 MNHEY and CDR2 SVGAGI. Trimming cost V 4 bases and J 4 bases; bases outside gene matches: 3. This entry comes from a study of Graves' ophthalmopathy and Graves' hyperthyroidism. Study summary: Samples of peripheral blood were obtained at initial diagnosis, prior to treatment of any kind. Study-level findings and limits: Blood repertoires reportedly contained most expanded thyroid clonotypes above 0.001 frequency.

For repertoire sequencing, the TCR beta CDR3 regions were amplified from RNA transcripts. After a first-round RT-PCR with HTBI primers, a second-round multiplex PCR was run. TCRdb recomputed calls from the multiplex PCR reads with MiXCR, one row per CDR3 protein. This table has a few hundred thousand distinct CDR3 sequences, more than 20% appearing once. The V gene is TRBV6-5, the J gene TRBJ2-2, with 10 bases identical to TRBD1. The specimen was peripheral blood. The source is a woman under 30 with stable Graves' hyperthyroidism. The chain's CDR3 is CASSSRTGGTGELFF. CDR3 coding DNA: TGTGCCAGCAGTTCCCGGACAGGGGGCACCGGGGAGCTGTTTTTT.